The 8 T cell receptor beta chains reported below all come from one sample, sequenced in a study of blood T cell repertoires in COVID-19 (dated by TCRdb to 2020 to 2021). Library creation used the immunoSEQ multiplex PCR assay. The source is immuneACCESS, and TCRdb retained only in-frame sequences with V and J called. Part of the clones is not carried over; for the studies checked, unresolved V genes explain less than half of this, and the remainder is unexplained. Recorded for this sample are roughly 450,000 clones; less than 95% of them occurred a single time. The ten biggest clones cover 0.6% of the sample. The source material was PBMCs or T cells enriched from blood (not recorded which). The receptors here all came from a man between 18 and 29 years old who had recovered from COVID-19.

This chain joins TRBV6-5 and TRBJ1-2, with 9 positions matching TRBD1. The CDR3 has 14 residues. V was pared by 6 bases and J by 8 bases, with 10 bases of the junction left unmatched. The germline V gene encodes CDR1 MNHEY and CDR2 SVGAGI. The CDR3 bases are TGTGCCAGCAGCCCGACCTCTACAGGGGGCGGCTACACCTTC. Its translation is CASSPTSTGGGYTF.

The V gene is TRBV13, the J gene TRBJ2-3; 10 bases align to TRBD2. The V gene end was trimmed by 6 bases and the J gene end by 6 bases; junction bases not matched to a gene: 24. Germline CDR1 is PRHDT and CDR2 is FYEKMQ (reference sequence). CDR3 length: 20 amino acids. The CDR3: CASSYRPGLANTDSRDTQYF. The CDR3 nucleotides read TGTGCCAGCAGTTATCGCCCGGGACTAGCGAACACCGACTCCCGGGATACGCAGTATTTT. The full variable domain, its missing parts supplied by reference TRBV13 and TRBJ2-3, is AAGVIQSPRHLIKEKRETATLKCYPIPRHDTVYWYQQGPGQDPQFLISFYEKMQSDKGSIPDRFSAQQFSDYHSELNMSSLELGDSALYFCASSYRPGLANTDSRDTQYFGPGTRLTVL.

This chain connects TRBV6-5 to TRBJ2-3, with D perhaps TRBD2 (6 bases). V was cut by 9 bases and J by 6 bases, with 7 bases left in between. The CDR3 totals 10 residues. Germline loops: CDR1 MNHEY, CDR2 SVGAGI. The DNA of the CDR3 is TGTGCCAGTGGGGGGGATACGCAGTATTTT. Translating it yields CASGGDTQYF.

CDR3 protein: CATSARQGLSGNTIYF. The CDR3, as DNA: TGTGCCACCAGCGCCCGACAGGGCCTCTCTGGAAACACCATATATTTT. The V gene is TRBV15, the J gene TRBJ1-3, with TRBD1 matching 7 bases. Looked up from germline, CDR1 is LNHNV and CDR2 is YYDKDF (reference sequence). The junction had 7 bases not matched to a gene; V was cut back by 5 bases and J by 0 bases. There are 16 residues in the CDR3.

J is TRBJ2-7 and V is TRBV12-3 or TRBV12-4; possible D gene TRBD2, 7 bases. V was pared by 3 bases and J by 4 bases, with 10 bases between. The CDR3 length is 13 residues. The CDR3 region has the DNA TGTGCCAGCAGTTTCGGGGGGCATTACGAGCAGTACTTC. Translation: CASSFGGHYEQYF.

This clone was observed a few times. The chain joins TRBV28 to TRBJ1-1; D is unclear. Per germline, CDR1 MDHEN and CDR2 SYDVKM. V was pared by 6 bases and J by 9 bases, with 14 bases between. This CDR3 spans 12 amino acids. Here the CDR3 reads CASRPRAEKAFF. The CDR3 DNA reads TGTGCCAGCAGGCCCCGCGCGGAGAAAGCTTTCTTT.

The V and J genes are TRBV28 and TRBJ2-7, with D possibly matching TRBD1 (6 bases). Germline CDR1 reads MDHEN; CDR2 reads SYDVKM. This CDR3 has 14 residues. Trimming removed 5 bases from V and 0 bases from J, with 11 bases in between. CDR3 sequence: CASSPGTRSYEQYF. The CDR3 nucleotides are TGTGCCAGCAGTCCCGGGACACGCTCCTACGAGCAGTACTTC. The full variable domain, with the rest looked up from reference TRBV28 and TRBJ2-7, is DVKVTQSSRYLVKRTGEKVFLECVQDMDHENMFWYRQDPGLGLRLIYFSYDVKMKEKGDIPEGYSVSREKKERFSLILESASTNQTSMYLCASSPGTRSYEQYFGPGTRLTVT.

In DNA form, the CDR3 reads TGTGCCAGCAGCCAAGATCCAGGGGGAAATGAAAAACTGTTTTTT. Protein: CASSQDPGGNEKLFF. The rearrangement joins TRBV3-1 (or the pseudogene TRBV3-2) to TRBJ1-4, with 7 bases aligning to TRBD1. Germline V gene sequence: CDR1 LGHDT, CDR2 YNNKEL (reference sequence). The V and J ends lost 0 bases and 5 bases, in that order; junction bases with no gene match: 3. The CDR3 has 15 amino acids.